This paragraph reports one T cell receptor beta chain. As yet, its antigen is unknown. The repertoire was sequenced with immunoSEQ multiplex PCR; TCRdb's copy has only in-frame clones and lacks some. The data contain 110,000 to 150,000 clones, 80% to 95% of them singletons. Germline V gene lookup returns CDR1 MDHEN and CDR2 SYDVKM. Unmatched junction bases numbered 7, after V lost 3 bases and J lost 6 bases. The CDR3 contains 15 residues. This entry comes from a study of T cell responses to AZD1222 COVID-19 vaccine. Across the study: Combined were second doses at about 4 or about 12 weeks. Study findings and constraints: In a largely white British group with more females than males, clonal diversity was possibly underestimated. Spike regions recognized by vaccine-associated CD4 TCRs spanned the protein, led by 160-218 and 743-854.

The specimen was peripheral blood, collected on day 0 of AZD1222 vaccination. This chain uses TRBV28 with TRBJ1-5; 8 bases map to TRBD1. The receptor was derived from an adult in good health. The CDR3 DNA sequence: TGTGCCAGCAGTTTGGTAACAGGGGGTTTTCAGCCCCAGCATTTT. Protein sequence: CASSLVTGGFQPQHF.